This is a list of T cell receptor beta chains from one sample in a study of neoadjuvant anti-PD-1 for oral cavity cancer. Profiling relied on immunoSEQ multiplex PCR, and the TCRdb table lists in-frame clones only, not all of them. The table shows around 65,000 clones, with around 85% occurring only once. Sample: PBMCs, taken after nivolumab (anti-PD-1) treatment. These receptors all come from a person aged 40 to 85 with oral cavity squamous cell carcinoma. CDR3s include the opening cysteine and the closing phenylalanine or tryptophan. The D gene is left open where the match is weak. Expanded clones are given a class, and other clones once, few, many or no size at all.

. TRBJ1-2 . TRBV6-6 TGTGCCAGCAGCGTCCTGGGGGGCGATGGCTACACCTTC CASSVLGGDGYTF
. TRBJ2-1 once TRBV4-1 TGCGCCAGCAGCCAACGCCTAACTGGACGCAATGAGCAGTTCTTC CASSQRLTGRNEQFF
. TRBJ2-5 . TRBV4-2 TGTGCCAGCAGCCTCTCCGGGGGGCCGTACCAAGAGACCCAGTACTTC CASSLSGGPYQETQYF
. TRBJ1-1 . TRBV15 TGTGCCACCAGCCCCCCCGGCAGATTGAACACTGAAGCTTTCTTT CATSPPGRLNTEAFF
TRBD1 TRBJ1-5 . TRBV19 TGTGCCAGTACCGGGACAGGACTCAATCAGCCCCAGCATTTT CASTGTGLNQPQHF
. TRBJ2-7 . TRBV28 TGTGCCAGCAGTATCCCAGGGGCCGGCTCCTACGAGCAGTACTTC CASSIPGAGSYEQYF
. TRBJ1-5 . TRBV19 TGTGCCAGTAGTATAGGTTGGGGGCAGCCCCAGCATTTT CASSIGWGQPQHF
. TRBJ2-7 . TRBV6-1 TGTGCCAGCAACCGGTTGGCACAGGGATACGAGCAGTACTTC CASNRLAQGYEQYF
. TRBJ1-5 . TRBV7-2 TGTGCCAGCAGCTTAGGGGGGGCACAGGGTGATCGTCAGCCCCAGCATTTT CASSLGGAQGDRQPQHF
. TRBJ1-5 few TRBV30 TGTGCCTGGGCCCGGACAGATAGCAATCAGCCCCAGCATTTT CAWARTDSNQPQHF
. TRBJ1-5 . TRBV7-2 TGTGCCAGCAGCCCCACCCGAGACGGGGTGCCCCAGCATTTT CASSPTRDGVPQHF
. TRBJ1-2 . TRBV29-1 TGCAGCGTTGACGATGGCTACACCTTC CSVDDGYTF
TRBD2 TRBJ2-5 . TRBV4-1 TGCGCCAGCACTCCGAGGAGCGGGAGTGGGGAGACCCAGTACTTC CASTPRSGSGETQYF
. TRBJ2-1 once TRBV28 TGTGCCAGCAGTTCCCCTAAGGAGCAGTTCTTC CASSSPKEQFF
TRBD1 TRBJ2-3 . TRBV10-3 TGTGCCATCAGTGACGACAGGGGCACAGATACGCAGTATTTT CAISDDRGTDTQYF
. TRBJ2-5 . TRBV7-9 TGTGCCAGCAAGGGTAGCGGAGGGCAAGAGACCCAGTACTTC CASKGSGGQETQYF
TRBD1 TRBJ1-2 . TRBV5-1 TGCGCCAGCAGCTTGGCAGGACAGGGGGCGAGCTACACCTTC CASSLAGQGASYTF
TRBD1 TRBJ1-5 few TRBV2 TGTGCCAGCAGTGGGGTGGACAGGAATCAGCCCCAGCATTTT CASSGVDRNQPQHF
TRBD1 TRBJ1-4 . TRBV2 TGTGCCAGCAGCAAGACAGGGGCGTCGGGTGAAAAACTGTTTTTT CASSKTGASGEKLFF
. TRBJ2-2 . TRBV7-3 TGTGCCAGCAGCTTAGGCAGGGGTGCCGGGGAGCTGTTTTTT CASSLGRGAGELFF
. TRBJ2-2 . TRBV19 TGTGCCAGTAGTATAGATCAACCCGCTAGCGCAGGGGGGGAGCTGTTTTTT CASSIDQPASAGGELFF
. TRBJ2-7 . TRBV9 TGTGCCAGCAGCGTGGGGGCAAACTCCTACGAGCAGTACTTC CASSVGANSYEQYF
. TRBJ1-5 once TRBV5-6 TGTGCCAGCAGCTTTGGAGGAGTGAGCAATCAGCCCCAGCATTTT CASSFGGVSNQPQHF
. TRBJ1-1 few TRBV7-9 TGTGCCAGCAGCTTAGGTCAAGCGAACACTGAAGCTTTCTTT CASSLGQANTEAFF
TRBD1 TRBJ2-2 . TRBV7-9 TGTGCCAGCAGCCAACAACGGGGACAGTCGAACACCGGGGAGCTGTTTTTT CASSQQRGQSNTGELFF
. TRBJ2-7 . TRBV6-5 TGTGCCTGCAGACCGGGGTTTAAGGGCGAGCAGTACTTC CACRPGFKGEQYF
. TRBJ1-1 . TRBV9 TGTGCCAGCACGACTACGGCCACCATTAACACTGAAGCTTTCTTT CASTTTATINTEAFF
TRBD2 TRBJ2-3 . TRBV30 TGTGCCTGGGCAGGGACTAGCCTCACAGATACGCAGTATTTT CAWAGTSLTDTQYF
TRBD2 TRBJ2-3 once TRBV5-1 TGCGCCAGCAGCTTGGCTCTAGCGGGAGAGGGTCCAGATACGCAGTATTTT CASSLALAGEGPDTQYF
. TRBJ1-2 . TRBV6-5 TGTGCCAGCAGTTACTCGAGCGTCGGTAACTATGGCTACACCTTC CASSYSSVGNYGYTF
TRBD2 TRBJ2-3 . TRBV27 TGTGCCAGCAGTTTATTATCCAGATGGCGGGAGGGTAGTGTAGATACGCAGTATTTT CASSLLSRWREGSVDTQYF
TRBD1 TRBJ2-7 once TRBV7-8 TGTGCCAGCAGCACACACGGGACAGGGGCCTACGAGCAGTACTTC CASSTHGTGAYEQYF
. TRBJ1-4 . TRBV27 TGTGCCAGCAGGGCCCAGGGTGGTGAAAAACTGTTTTTT CASRAQGGEKLFF
TRBD2 TRBJ2-7 . TRBV10-3 TGTGCCATCAGTGACCGACTAGCGGGAGTAGTCGAGCAGTACTTC CAISDRLAGVVEQYF
TRBD1 TRBJ1-1 . TRBV11-2 TGTGCCAGCAGCTTAACCAGGGGGCAGACTGAAGCTTTCTTT CASSLTRGQTEAFF
. TRBJ2-5 . TRBV6-5 TGTGCCAGCAGTTACTCGACCGGAGAGACCCAGTACTTC CASSYSTGETQYF
. TRBJ2-2 . TRBV28 TGTGCCAGCAGTTTAGGCCCCGCAGGGGGGGACACCGGGGAGCTGTTTTTT CASSLGPAGGDTGELFF
TRBD1 TRBJ2-5 . TRBV9 TGTGCCAGCAGCGCGAGGACAGGGGCCCGGGCAGAGACCCAGTACTTC CASSARTGARAETQYF
. TRBJ2-5 . TRBV6-6 TGTGCCAGCAGTTATCGGTCCCAGCAAGAGACCCAGTACTTC CASSYRSQQETQYF
. TRBJ1-2 . TRBV2 TGTGCCATCAATCGGCGGAGGGGCTACACCTTC CAINRRRGYTF
. TRBJ2-4 . TRBV6-5 TGTGCCAGCAGTTACTCCTACGGGACCAAAAACATTCAGTACTTC CASSYSYGTKNIQYF
. TRBJ1-5 . TRBV11-1 TGTGCCAGCAGCCTCACAAGTAGCAATCAGCCCCAGCATTTT CASSLTSSNQPQHF